This is a list of T cell receptor beta chains from one sample in a study of blood T cell repertoires in COVID-19. Some clones are missing from TCRdb's copy, which holds only in-frame ones; the method was immunoSEQ multiplex PCR. The table includes approximately 250,000 clones, 70% to 90% detected once. The sample taken for sequencing was PBMCs or T cells enriched from blood (not recorded which). Receptors originate from a woman in her twenties or thirties with acute COVID-19. The CDR3 runs from the conserved cysteine through the conserved F or W. Each record gives: CDR3 protein, D gene, V gene, J gene, clone size. D genes are given only for firm matches. A row's size may be missing; if present it is once, few, many or a size class.

CDR3aa: CASSAGTSGTDTQYF; d_gene: TRBD2; v_gene: TRBV25-1; j_gene: TRBJ2-3; abundance: -
CDR3aa: CASSLGGSLDTQYF; d_gene: -; v_gene: TRBV7-7; j_gene: TRBJ2-3; abundance: -
CDR3aa: CASSYRSGELFF; d_gene: -; v_gene: TRBV6-5; j_gene: TRBJ2-2; abundance: -
CDR3aa: CASSFGGNYGYTF; d_gene: -; v_gene: TRBV28; j_gene: TRBJ1-2; abundance: -
CDR3aa: CASRSGGVGYTF; d_gene: -; v_gene: TRBV28; j_gene: TRBJ1-2; abundance: -
CDR3aa: CASSNTGREETQYF; d_gene: -; v_gene: TRBV19; j_gene: TRBJ2-5; abundance: -
CDR3aa: CASSQALLLAEETQYF; d_gene: TRBD2; v_gene: TRBV3-1/TRBV3-2; j_gene: TRBJ2-5; abundance: -
CDR3aa: CASSQSWDLTYEQYF; d_gene: -; v_gene: TRBV3-1/TRBV3-2; j_gene: TRBJ2-7; abundance: -
CDR3aa: CASSDRDSPNILQYF; d_gene: TRBD1; v_gene: TRBV9; j_gene: TRBJ2-4; abundance: -
CDR3aa: CASSEATQGIDSPLHF; d_gene: -; v_gene: TRBV6-1; j_gene: TRBJ1-6; abundance: -
CDR3aa: CATSEAGTYGYTF; d_gene: -; v_gene: TRBV24-1; j_gene: TRBJ1-2; abundance: -
CDR3aa: CASSLRETSTDTQYF; d_gene: -; v_gene: TRBV5-6; j_gene: TRBJ2-3; abundance: -
CDR3aa: CASSPPPTSGSDEQYF; d_gene: TRBD2; v_gene: TRBV7-2; j_gene: TRBJ2-7; abundance: -
CDR3aa: CASSLQGATEQYF; d_gene: TRBD1; v_gene: TRBV4-1; j_gene: TRBJ2-7; abundance: -
CDR3aa: CASSLWGAGERDEQYF; d_gene: TRBD2; v_gene: TRBV28; j_gene: TRBJ2-7; abundance: -
CDR3aa: CASSDGTAGRGQPQHF; d_gene: -; v_gene: TRBV5-8; j_gene: TRBJ1-5; abundance: -
CDR3aa: CATSDRDTPAPPDTQYF; d_gene: -; v_gene: TRBV24-1; j_gene: TRBJ2-3; abundance: -
CDR3aa: CASSLSLLYRGSSPLHF; d_gene: TRBD1; v_gene: TRBV28; j_gene: TRBJ1-6; abundance: once
CDR3aa: CSVAGAGYNEQFF; d_gene: -; v_gene: TRBV29-1; j_gene: TRBJ2-1; abundance: -